This entry describes one T cell receptor beta chain. The data derive from a study of blood T cell repertoires in COVID-19. In the study overall: Whether acute or convalescent, the COVID-19 samples came from the United States, Italy and Spain. The cDNA or gDNA used as material had been derived from T cells, B-cell-depleted T cells, or PBMCs.

The CDR3 sequence is 14 residues long. V gave up 0 bases and J gave up 5 bases, with 10 bases separating them. Germline V gene data show CDR1 as LGHDT and CDR2 as YNNKEL (reference sequence). Original processing notes: Using reference gene primer amplification, nucleated cell counts were estimated. Data came from immunoSEQ multiplex PCR; TCRdb stores just in-frame clones and leaves some out. The D gene and trimming were derived from the DNA, and the V and J assignments and clone size from that table. The repertoire holds roughly 250,000 clones, with 83% as singletons. The specimen sequenced was peripheral blood. The chain couples TRBV3-1 (or the pseudogene TRBV3-2) to TRBJ1-1; weak D call: TRBD1 (5 bases). The source of this sequence is a human donor in a cohort sampled during active COVID-19. CDR3 DNA: TGTGCCAGCAGCCAAGAAAGTACAGGTACTGAAGCTTTCTTT. Translating gives CASSQESTGTEAFF.